The 14 T cell receptor beta chains given below trace back to one sample, sequenced in a study of T cell repertoires in cytomegalovirus infection. From the reads, TCRdb called clonotypes with MiXCR, one entry per CDR3 protein. The sample lists about 140,000 distinct CDR3 sequences, about 6.3% seen once, with roughly 18% in the top ten. Source material: PBMCs. The receptors here all came from a human donor in good health (CMV status not recorded). Some clones in this sample may be carry-over from other donors' samples.

The chain employs TRBV6-6 and TRBJ2-5; D may match TRBD1 or TRBD2 (6 bases each). The CDR3 is 16 amino acids. V was trimmed by 7 bases and J by 1 base, leaving 19 bases between them. The germline gives CDR1 MNHNY, CDR2 SVGAGI (reference sequence). CDR3 region: CASKGVRDGFQETQYF. As DNA, the CDR3 is TGTGCCAGCAAGGGGGTGCGGGACGGATTCCAAGAGACCCAGTACTTC.

This clonotype has just a few counts. V and J are TRBV29-1 and TRBJ2-3; 7 bases are shared with TRBD2. The V segment lost 7 bases and the J segment 9 bases; nucleotides outside the gene matches: 19. There are 15 residues in the CDR3. Germline V gives CDR1 SQVTM, CDR2 ANQGSEA. In DNA, the CDR3 is TGCAGCGCCCGGGAGACTAGCAGCGCCCCGGGGACGCAGTATTTT. Residues: CSARETSSAPGTQYF.

This clonotype was picked up many times. The CDR3 here is CASSPIPGTLSEQYF. CDR3 DNA: TGTGCCAGCAGCCCCATCCCCGGGACCCTATCCGAGCAGTACTTC. The chain is built from TRBV7-3 and TRBJ2-7, with D perhaps being TRBD1 or TRBD2 (5 bases each). The CDR3 has 15 amino acids. Deletions cut 5 bases from V and 6 bases from J, with 20 bases between. Per the germline V gene, CDR1 is SGHTA and CDR2 is FQGTGA.

As regards this clonotype: An end of the junction does not agree with germline; a read error may underlie this. This chain joins TRBV19 and TRBJ2-3; weak D call: TRBD1 (6 bases). Germline values: CDR1 LNHDA, CDR2 SQIVND (reference sequence). The CDR3 extends over 13 amino acids. CDR3 in amino acids: CSSSWTVTDTQYF. The CDR3 nucleotides read TGTTCCAGTAGTTGGACAGTAACAGATACGCAGTATTTT.

The chain recombines TRBV11-3 with TRBJ1-1; D remains ambiguous. This CDR3 region has 15 residues. The germline gives CDR1 SGHNT, CDR2 YENEEA. Trimming removed 1 base from V and 1 base from J, with 10 bases in between. Here the CDR3 DNA reads TGTGCCAGCAGCTTAGGGGGAGCAGGGAACACTGAAGCTTTCTTT. Translating it yields CASSLGGAGNTEAFF.

There are a few counts of this clonotype. V and J are TRBV18 and TRBJ2-1; 11 bases line up with TRBD2. The CDR3 runs 15 residues. Germline assignment: CDR1 KGHSH and CDR2 LQKENI. V lost 1 base and J lost 8; bases outside the gene matches: 4. DNA for the CDR3: TGTGCCAGCTCACCACTTAGCGGGGGGGCTGATGAGCAGTTCTTC. The encoded protein is CASSPLSGGADEQFF.

This clonotype was seen a handful of times. The rearrangement uses TRBV11-2 and TRBJ2-2; the match to TRBD1 covers 8 bases. In germline, CDR1 is SGHAT, CDR2 FQNNGV. With 8 bases clipped from V and 4 bases from J, the junction kept 6 bases outside the gene matches. This CDR3 contains 14 residues. The CDR3 sequence: CASRTGSITGELFF. CDR3 nucleotides: TGTGCCAGCCGGACAGGGTCTATCACCGGGGAGCTGTTTTTT.

This clonotype was picked up one time. This chain links TRBV29-1 with TRBJ2-5, with D maybe TRBD1 (6 bases). CDR1 SQVTM and CDR2 ANQGSEA come from the germline V gene. This CDR3 contains 12 residues. The V and J ends lost 5 bases and 7 bases respectively, with 14 bases between them. The CDR3 protein is CSVTTSRGTQYF. In nucleotides, the CDR3 is TGCAGCGTTACTACGTCCAGGGGGACCCAGTACTTC. Variable domain in full (rest from reference TRBV29-1 and TRBJ2-5): SAVISQKPSRDICQRGTSLTIQCQVDSQVTMMFWYRQQPGQSLTLIATANQGSEATYESGFVIDKFPISRPNLTFSTLTVSNMSPEDSSIYLCSVTTSRGTQYFGPGTRLLVL.

This clonotype was observed at least ten times. This chain joins TRBV7-2 and TRBJ1-2, with D perhaps TRBD1 (5 bases). CDR3 length: 15 residues. Germline V CDR1 and CDR2: SGHTA, FQGNSA. V was shortened by 5 bases and J by 0 bases, with 13 bases between the two germline ends. CDR3 in DNA: TGTGCCAGCAGCCCCTCGGGACTATCTAACTATGGCTACACCTTC. Translating gives CASSPSGLSNYGYTF.

At least ten counts were recorded for this clonotype. The chain joins TRBV11-2 to TRBJ2-1; D tentatively reads TRBD1 or TRBD2 (6 bases each). The CDR3 sequence is 16 residues long. Germline V lookup: CDR1 SGHAT, CDR2 FQNNGV. Trimming took off 5 bases at V and 7 bases at J, with 21 bases between the two ends. This CDR3 is CASSPRPPGALNEQFF. DNA of the CDR3: TGTGCCAGCAGCCCCAGACCGCCGGGGGCTCTGAATGAGCAGTTCTTC.

This clonotype has at least ten counts. The chain has TRBV28 and TRBJ1-2; 9 positions agree with TRBD1. The V and J ends lost 4 bases and 0 bases, in that order; junction bases with no gene match: 6. In germline, CDR1 is MDHEN, CDR2 SYDVKM. This CDR3 contains 16 residues. This CDR3 is CASSSLGQGANYGYTF. The CDR3 DNA reads as TGTGCCAGCAGTTCCCTGGGACAGGGCGCTAACTATGGCTACACCTTC.

There are many counts of this clonotype. The chain combines TRBV6-5 with TRBJ2-7; D could derive from TRBD1 or TRBD2 (6 bases each). Looked up from germline, CDR1 is MNHEY and CDR2 is SVGAGI. The length of the CDR3 is 13 residues. V was trimmed by 5 bases and J by 4 bases, leaving 12 bases between them. The CDR3 DNA sequence: TGTGCCAGCAGTCCGGGGGACATTTACGAGCAGTACTTC. Residues: CASSPGDIYEQYF.

The chain employs TRBV29-1 and TRBJ2-7; 8 bases match TRBD1. Per the germline V gene, CDR1 is SQVTM and CDR2 is ANQGSEA. The J segment lost 4 bases and the V segment lost 6 bases, leaving 11 bases of the junction unmatched. This CDR3 spans 14 amino acids. The CDR3 here is CSVVLGTGQYEQYF. CDR3 sequence (DNA): TGCAGCGTCGTTCTCGGGACAGGACAATACGAGCAGTACTTC.

The rearrangement uses TRBV7-2 and TRBJ2-3; the match to TRBD2 covers 11 bases. This CDR3 is built from 20 residues. The trim removed 2 bases at V and 0 bases at J, leaving 13 bases unmatched. Germline V lookup: CDR1 SGHTA, CDR2 FQGNSA. CDR3 protein: CASSLRIAGGQRSSTDTQYF. DNA of the CDR3: TGTGCCAGCAGCTTACGGATAGCGGGGGGGCAACGATCTAGCACAGATACGCAGTATTTT.